This T cell receptor (beta chain) derives from a study of T-cell reconstitution after alpha-beta-depleted transplantation in children. This clonotype was observed a handful of times. The antigen remains undetermined. Germline V CDR1 and CDR2: KGHDR, SFDVKD. Unmatched junction bases numbered 1, after V lost 0 bases and J lost 6 bases. This CDR3 spans 14 amino acids. Study conclusions and caveats: Certain patients had high TCRbeta diversity at day 60, and it came from recipient T cells and thymic progenitors that survived. Most T-cell counts and diversity one year after the transplant came from T cells that were newly produced. The origin of alpha-beta T cells about two months after transplant was reportedly several hundred expanded graft clones.

Unique molecular identifiers were used to barcode this TCRbeta library. Using its own MiXCR run on the PCR reads, TCRdb lists one record per CDR3 protein. The sample has 700,000 to 850,000 distinct CDR3 sequences; about 16% are singletons. The genes are TRBV24-1 and TRBJ2-1, with TRBD2 matching 7 bases. This sequence originates from a male patient aged 10 to 17 who had a stem cell transplant for acute lymphoblastic leukemia, so the T cells may come from the graft donor. The input for sequencing was PBMCs, mostly from graft donor cells, taken 360 days after TCRalphabeta/CD19-depleted stem cell transplant. The CDR3 spells CATSDLGGGNEQFF. CDR3 sequence (DNA): TGTGCCACCAGTGATTTGGGGGGGGGCAATGAGCAGTTCTTC.